Presented here are 17 T cell receptor beta chains from one specimen sequenced in a study of blood T cells in healthy people across ages (dated by TCRdb to the mid-2010s). Library preparation was by 5' RACE. Sequenced on an Illumina HiSeq 2500. The second PCR ran for about 6 to 12 cycles and used a J-beta primer mix along with a sample-barcoded 5' primer. TCRdb's own reprocessing of the public reads used fastp at Q25 and MiXCR and kept productive beta chains. Identical CDR3 proteins give one entry, which carries the most common genes and DNA. This sample lists 1.5 million to 1.9 million distinct CDR3 sequences; about 42% were detected once. Together, the top ten hold approximately 4.1% of the sample. The sequenced sample consisted of blood. Receptors were obtained from a woman younger than 30 in good health.

The CDR3: CASSRGLATTYEQYF. In DNA, the CDR3 is TGTGCCAGCAGTCGCGGACTAGCGACGACCTACGAGCAGTACTTC. The chain recombines TRBV28 with TRBJ2-7; 9 bases agree with TRBD2. The junction had 7 bases not matched to a gene; V was cut back by 5 bases and J by 2 bases. The CDR3 is 15 residues long. CDR1 is MDHEN and CDR2 is SYDVKM in the germline V gene.

The chain employs TRBV20-1 and TRBJ2-2; unclear D gene. Germline CDR1 DFQATT, CDR2 SNEGSKA (reference sequence). The CDR3 loop spans 14 amino acids. V lost 3 bases, J lost 6 bases, and 14 bases lay in between. The CDR3 reads CSASGTGLPGELFF. CDR3 in DNA: TGCAGTGCTAGTGGCACTGGGCTGCCCGGGGAGCTGTTTTTT.

J is TRBJ2-7 and V is TRBV4-3; TRBD1 aligns across 10 bases. Germline-derived CDR1 and CDR2 are LGHNA and YSLEER. The CDR3 spans 16 residues. Germline trimming cut 4 bases from V and 5 bases from J; bases unmatched to any gene: 11. The chain's CDR3 is CASSRQAGTGAHEQYF. Written as DNA, the CDR3 is TGCGCCAGCAGCCGTCAGGCCGGGACAGGGGCCCACGAGCAGTACTTC.

The V call is TRBV20-1, the J call TRBJ2-1; TRBD2 matches 8 bases. J was trimmed by 6 bases and V by 5 bases; bases with no gene match: 9. This CDR3 has 14 amino acids. The germline V gene encodes CDR1 DFQATT and CDR2 SNEGSKA (reference sequence). The CDR3 DNA sequence: TGCAGTGCTTCGGGGGGGGCAGTAGGCAATGAGCAGTTCTTC. Translation gives CSASGGAVGNEQFF.

The chain is built from TRBV12-3 or TRBV12-4 and TRBJ1-4; 7 bases line up with TRBD1. V shed 6 bases and J 8 bases; nucleotides not matched to a gene: 9. This CDR3 spans 14 amino acids. CDR3 protein: CASRKDRVGEKLFF. CDR3 in DNA: TGTGCCAGCAGGAAAGACAGGGTTGGCGAAAAACTGTTTTTT.

This clonotype has just a few counts. The chain employs TRBV20-1 and TRBJ2-7; D is possibly TRBD1 (6 bases). Germline CDR1 is DFQATT and CDR2 is SNEGSKA (reference sequence). This CDR3 contains 13 residues. Trimming cost V 3 bases and J 1 base, with 10 bases left between them. For the CDR3, the DNA is TGCAGTGCTAGTCAGGGGTTGTCCTACGAGCAGTACTTC. The encoded protein is CSASQGLSYEQYF.

The gene calls are TRBV27 and TRBJ2-2, with D possibly TRBD1 on 6 matching bases. Deletions cut 7 bases from V and 0 bases from J, with 15 bases between. The CDR3 consists of 16 residues. Germline CDR1 MNHEY, CDR2 SMNVEV (reference sequence). The CDR3 DNA reads as TGTGCCAGCACCCAAACAGGGTTTTCGAACACCGGGGAGCTGTTTTTT. Its protein is CASTQTGFSNTGELFF.

This clonotype was seen more than once but under ten times. CDR3 sequence reads: CASSPGQFSTDTQYF. CDR3 sequence (DNA): TGTGCCAGCAGTCCAGGACAGTTCAGCACAGATACGCAGTATTTT. The rearrangement uses TRBV6-5 and TRBJ2-3; weak D call: TRBD1 (6 bases). Between the trimmed V and J ends, which lost 5 bases and 0 bases, there was a span of 12 bases. This CDR3 is built from 15 residues. CDR1 and CDR2 (germline): MNHEY, SVGAGI.

The chain employs TRBV27 and TRBJ2-1, with D uncertain. The CDR3 spans 14 residues. Trimming took off 5 bases at V and 4 bases at J, with 12 bases between the two ends. Germline values: CDR1 MNHEY, CDR2 SMNVEV (reference sequence). The CDR3 protein is CASSVPGRYNEQFF. The DNA of the CDR3 is TGTGCCAGCAGTGTACCGGGTCGATACAATGAGCAGTTCTTC.

This clonotype was picked up many times. V and J are TRBV12-5 and TRBJ2-1, with 9 nucleotides matching TRBD1. From germline, CDR1 is LGHNT and CDR2 FRNRAP. The CDR3 length is 13 residues. With V trimmed by 7 bases and J by 8 bases, 6 bases remained unmatched. In nucleotides, the CDR3 is TGTGCTAGTGAGGGACAGGGCGTCGATGAGCAGTTCTTC. This gives the protein CASEGQGVDEQFF.

This clonotype has just a few counts. This chain joins TRBV27 and TRBJ2-7, with a tentative D call TRBD1 (5 bases). The V end was cut by 5 bases, the J end by 2 bases, with 16 bases between. Looked up from germline, CDR1 is MNHEY and CDR2 is SMNVEV (reference sequence). The CDR3 is 15 residues long. CDR3 amino acids: CASSSLAGHPYEQYF. CDR3 nucleotide sequence: TGTGCCAGCAGTAGCTTAGCAGGGCACCCCTACGAGCAGTACTTC.

V is TRBV20-1 and J is TRBJ2-1, with TRBD2 matching 9 bases. This CDR3 has 15 amino acids. The germline V gene has CDR1 DFQATT and CDR2 SNEGSKA (reference sequence). The trim removed 1 base at V and 4 bases at J, leaving 5 bases unmatched. The CDR3 sequence is CSARGGTSNYNEQFF. The DNA of the CDR3 is TGCAGTGCTAGAGGCGGGACTAGCAATTACAATGAGCAGTTCTTC.

This clonotype has only a few counts. The rearrangement links TRBV29-1 to TRBJ2-1; TRBD2 matches 8 bases. This CDR3 contains 14 residues. Unmatched junction bases numbered 9, after V lost 7 bases and J lost 4 bases. Germline loops: CDR1 SQVTM, CDR2 ANQGSEA. CDR3 region: CSGFRSSGYNEQFF. The CDR3 nucleotides are TGCAGCGGGTTCCGGTCTAGCGGGTACAATGAGCAGTTCTTC.

This sequence joins TRBV4-1 and TRBJ2-3, with TRBD2 matching over 7 bases. The CDR3 has 16 residues. Trimming removed 0 bases from V and 4 bases from J; junction bases left unmatched: 7. The germline V gene has CDR1 MGHRA and CDR2 YSYEKL. This CDR3 reads CASSQDGAGVADTQYF. The CDR3 region has the DNA TGCGCCAGCAGCCAAGATGGGGCGGGAGTAGCAGATACGCAGTATTTT.

This clonotype was counted only a few times. The V and J genes are TRBV4-2 and TRBJ2-4, with D hard to call. This CDR3 has 15 amino acids. Germline CDR1 LGHNA, CDR2 YNFKEQ. V was clipped by 0 bases and J by 0 bases, with 6 bases between them. The CDR3 reads CASSQDSIAKNIQYF. The DNA of the CDR3 is TGTGCCAGCAGCCAAGACTCAATAGCCAAAAACATTCAGTACTTC.

V gene TRBV11-2 combines with J gene TRBJ1-2, with a weak D call TRBD1 (6 bases). V was cut by 0 bases and J by 0 bases, with 14 bases left in between. The CDR3 is 17 amino acids. Germline assignment: CDR1 SGHAT and CDR2 FQNNGV. The CDR3 sequence is CASSLDWRTDSNYGYTF. CDR3 nucleotides: TGTGCCAGCAGCTTAGATTGGAGGACAGACTCTAACTATGGCTACACCTTC.

V usage is TRBV2 and J usage is TRBJ2-1, with 12 bases matching TRBD2. The germline CDR1 and CDR2 sequences are SNHLY and FYNNEI. With V trimmed by 1 base and J by 8 bases, 12 bases remained unmatched. The CDR3 loop spans 18 amino acids. CDR3 nucleotide sequence: TGTGCCAGCAGTGAAGTAAACCTAGCGGGGGGGCAGATCGATGAGCAGTTCTTC. As protein: CASSEVNLAGGQIDEQFF.